This T cell receptor beta chain was identified during a study of radiation and T cells in renal cell carcinoma. Overall study results and limits: Pretreatment tumor biopsies were lacking, so baseline clonotypes are unknown.

The time point: baseline pretreatment blood. Treatment here: 15 Gy SBRT to primary tumor, nephrectomy 4 weeks later. To note about this clone: Its specificity is unknown.

Repertoires were generated with immunoSEQ multiplex PCR, while TCRdb's copy carries only in-frame clones and drops some. Of about 88,000 clones in the sample, 86% are singletons; the top ten hold under 9.5%. The starting material was blood, obtained from a patient whose treatment included radiotherapy and nephrectomy. The receptor was isolated from a man aged 50 to 60 with renal cell carcinoma.

The CDR3 sequence: CASSVRDRIFGPFNQPQHF. For the CDR3, the DNA is TGCGCCAGCAGTGTGCGGGACAGGATATTTGGCCCTTTCAATCAGCCCCAGCATTTT. The rearrangement joins TRBV10-1 to TRBJ1-5, with TRBD1 matching over 8 bases. The CDR3 consists of 19 residues. Germline trimming cut 4 bases from V and 3 bases from J; bases unmatched to any gene: 17. Germline CDR1 reads WNHNN; CDR2 reads SYGVQD (reference sequence).